The 18 T cell receptor beta chains below all came from one sample that was sequenced in a study of a mutant IDH1 vaccine in newly diagnosed glioma. No antigen has been identified for these receptors. TCRdb keeps only in-frame clones here, not all; method: immunoSEQ multiplex PCR. This table has tens of thousands of clones, 80% to 85% appearing once. Time point noted: week 47, end of study. One vaccine dose held 300 ug of mutant IDH1 20-mer peptide and came with topical imiquimod. The specimen was PBMCs, collected from a glioma patient whose treatment included an IDH1 peptide vaccine. The source is a man under 40 with glioma.

J is TRBJ2-6 and V is TRBV27; 11 bases are shared with TRBD1. In germline, CDR1 is MNHEY, CDR2 SMNVEV (reference sequence). This CDR3 has 18 amino acids. V was clipped by 5 bases and J by 0 bases; unmatched bases: 6. The CDR3 nucleotides are TGTGCCAGCAGTCGACGGACAGGGGGCTTCTCTGGGGCCAACGTCCTGACTTTC. Translating gives CASSRRTGGFSGANVLTF.

The rearrangement joins TRBV29-1 to TRBJ1-2, with D maybe TRBD1 (6 bases). This CDR3 comprises 13 residues. Trimming took 7 bases from V and 4 from J, leaving 16 bases between them. Germline-derived CDR1 and CDR2 are SQVTM and ANQGSEA. As DNA, the CDR3 is TGCAGCGCCTGGGCAGGGGCTAGCTATGGCTACACCTTC. Translation: CSAWAGASYGYTF.

The chain couples TRBV7-2 to TRBJ2-7, with TRBD1 matching over 7 bases. The CDR3 has 12 amino acids. V was clipped by 4 bases and J by 9 bases; unmatched bases: 6. CDR1 is SGHTA and CDR2 is FQGNSA in the germline V gene. CDR3 DNA sequence: TGTGCCAGCAGCTCAGGGGGTCAGAGGCAGTACTTC. The encoded protein is CASSSGGQRQYF.

This chain uses TRBV14 with TRBJ2-7, with 10 bases lining up with TRBD1. CDR3 length: 13 residues. The V gene end was trimmed by 4 bases and the J gene end by 10 bases; junction bases not matched to a gene: 7. Germline CDR1 SGHDN, CDR2 FVKESK. CDR3 sequence (DNA): TGTGCCAGCAGCCGCTTTGACAGGGGGCGACAGTACTTC. Its protein product is CASSRFDRGRQYF.

This chain links TRBV5-1 with TRBJ2-7; 9 positions match TRBD2. Germline V CDR1 and CDR2: SGHRS, YFSETQ. There are 16 residues in the CDR3. V dropped 4 bases and J dropped 0; count of bases not matched to a gene: 8. The CDR3 loop reads CASSRRLAESSYEQYF. DNA of the CDR3: TGCGCCAGCAGCCGACGACTAGCGGAGAGCTCCTACGAGCAGTACTTC.

This chain uses TRBV19 with TRBJ2-6; 8 nucleotides line up with TRBD1. The CDR3 runs to 18 residues. V gave up 5 bases and J gave up 4 bases; unmatched junction bases: 13. Per germline, CDR1 LNHDA and CDR2 SQIVND (reference sequence). In DNA, the CDR3 is TGTGCCAGTAGTGCCGATTACAGGGGGTATGCAGGGGCCAACGTCCTGACTTTC. Protein product: CASSADYRGYAGANVLTF.

This rearrangement joins TRBV7-2 to TRBJ1-5; D is uncertain. This CDR3 is 15 amino acids long. V was clipped by 2 bases and J by 2 bases, with 10 bases between them. The V gene's germline CDR1 is SGHTA and CDR2 FQGNSA. The CDR3 nucleotides read TGTGCCAGCAGCTTAATGGGTTGGGGCAATCAGCCCCAGCATTTT. Protein sequence: CASSLMGWGNQPQHF.

The chain couples TRBV2 to TRBJ1-6, with D hard to call. Germline CDR1 is SNHLY and CDR2 is FYNNEI. The germline V and J ends were trimmed by 7 bases and 9 bases, with 16 bases remaining between them. The CDR3 spans 14 residues. DNA of the CDR3: TGTGCCAGCACCCCCGTTGTCCGGGTTTCACCCCTCCACTTT. As protein: CASTPVVRVSPLHF.

The J gene is TRBJ2-3, the V gene TRBV7-9, with TRBD2 matching over 7 bases. Germline lookup yields CDR1 SEHNR and CDR2 FQNEAQ (reference sequence). This CDR3 is 14 amino acids long. V was clipped by 5 bases and J by 0 bases; unmatched bases: 2. The CDR3 reads CASSLSGSTDTQYF. CDR3 nucleotides: TGTGCCAGCAGCCTTAGCGGGAGCACAGATACGCAGTATTTT.

The chain couples TRBV11-3 to TRBJ2-2; the match to TRBD1 covers 9 bases. The CDR3 is 15 residues long. CDR1 is SGHNT and CDR2 is YENEEA in the germline V gene. The ends lost 7 bases at V and 5 bases at J; junction bases unmatched: 8. The DNA for the CDR3 is TGTGCCAGCACCCAAGGGGGACAGGGAACCGGGGAGCTGTTTTTT. Translated, it gives CASTQGGQGTGELFF. The full variable domain, its missing parts supplied by reference TRBV11-3 and TRBJ2-2, is EAGVVQSPRYKIIEKKQPVAFWCNPISGHNTLYWYLQNLGQGPELLIRYENEEAVDDSQLPKDRFSAERLKGVDSTLKIQPAELGDSAVYLCASTQGGQGTGELFFGEGSRLTVL.

The chain joins TRBV7-2 to TRBJ2-2; 9 bases agree with TRBD1. The ends lost 5 bases at V and 5 bases at J; junction bases unmatched: 6. Germline CDR1 and CDR2: SGHTA and FQGNSA. This CDR3 has 15 residues. In DNA form, the CDR3 reads TGTGCCAGCAGCGGGGGGACAGGGAGAACCGGGGAGCTGTTTTTT. It yields the protein CASSGGTGRTGELFF.

The chain is built from TRBV4-1 and TRBJ2-1; 12 positions match TRBD2. The V segment lost 2 bases and the J segment 7 bases; nucleotides outside the gene matches: 18. CDR1 MGHRA and CDR2 YSYEKL come from the germline V gene. The CDR3 contains 20 residues. CDR3 nucleotides: TGCGCCAGCAGCCAAATTCCTAGCGGGAGGGCCGTAGGAGGTGGGAATGAGCAGTTCTTC. Encoded protein: CASSQIPSGRAVGGGNEQFF.

V usage is TRBV4-1 and J usage is TRBJ1-5; TRBD1 matches 7 bases. CDR3 size: 15 residues. J lost 5 bases, V lost 5 bases, and 9 bases had no gene match. CDR1 and CDR2 (germline): MGHRA, YSYEKL. This chain's CDR3 is CASSVLQGRDQPQHF. The DNA for the CDR3 is TGCGCCAGCAGCGTCTTACAGGGGAGGGATCAGCCCCAGCATTTT.

CDR3 sequence (DNA): TGTGCCATCAGTGAGTCGAAGGAGCGGGGTGCAGATACGCAGTATTTT. It codes for CAISESKERGADTQYF. The chain recombines TRBV10-3 with TRBJ2-3; 7 positions match TRBD2. Germline-derived CDR1 and CDR2 are ENHRY and SYGVKD. There are 16 residues in the CDR3. The V gene end was trimmed by 0 bases and the J gene end by 4 bases; junction bases not matched to a gene: 7.

V and J are TRBV6-5 and TRBJ2-1; 10 bases fit TRBD2. The V and J ends lost 2 bases and 7 bases, in that order; junction bases with no gene match: 5. The CDR3 spans 15 residues. Germline-derived CDR1 and CDR2 are MNHEY and SVGAGI. CDR3 residues: CASSYPSGGGNEQFF. DNA of the CDR3: TGTGCCAGCAGTTACCCTAGCGGGGGCGGAAATGAGCAGTTCTTC.

There are a few counts of this clone. This chain joins TRBV6-1 and TRBJ1-5; 7 bases are shared with TRBD1. Germline V gene data show CDR1 as MNHNS and CDR2 as SASEGT. There are 15 residues in the CDR3. V lost 6 bases, J lost 6 bases, and 11 bases stayed unmatched. As DNA, the CDR3 is TGTGCCAGCAGACCACCGGGACAGCTTGGTCAGCCCCAGCATTTT. Translation gives CASRPPGQLGQPQHF.

The rearrangement uses TRBV15 and TRBJ2-3, with 12 bases identical to TRBD2. This CDR3 has 16 residues. V lost 4 bases, J lost 3 bases, and 5 bases stayed unmatched. Germline CDR1 LNHNV, CDR2 YYDKDF (reference sequence). In DNA form, the CDR3 reads TGTGCCACCAGCAAGCCGACTAGCGGGGGAACAGATACGCAGTATTTT. Residues: CATSKPTSGGTDTQYF.

CDR3: CASSGNGNTDTQYF. The CDR3 DNA reads TGTGCCAGCAGTGGGAACGGGAACACAGATACGCAGTATTTT. This chain joins TRBV28 and TRBJ2-3; possibly TRBD2 for D (5 bases). This CDR3 has 14 residues. Germline V gene lookup returns CDR1 MDHEN and CDR2 SYDVKM. V lost 5 bases, J lost 2 bases, and 11 bases lay in between.